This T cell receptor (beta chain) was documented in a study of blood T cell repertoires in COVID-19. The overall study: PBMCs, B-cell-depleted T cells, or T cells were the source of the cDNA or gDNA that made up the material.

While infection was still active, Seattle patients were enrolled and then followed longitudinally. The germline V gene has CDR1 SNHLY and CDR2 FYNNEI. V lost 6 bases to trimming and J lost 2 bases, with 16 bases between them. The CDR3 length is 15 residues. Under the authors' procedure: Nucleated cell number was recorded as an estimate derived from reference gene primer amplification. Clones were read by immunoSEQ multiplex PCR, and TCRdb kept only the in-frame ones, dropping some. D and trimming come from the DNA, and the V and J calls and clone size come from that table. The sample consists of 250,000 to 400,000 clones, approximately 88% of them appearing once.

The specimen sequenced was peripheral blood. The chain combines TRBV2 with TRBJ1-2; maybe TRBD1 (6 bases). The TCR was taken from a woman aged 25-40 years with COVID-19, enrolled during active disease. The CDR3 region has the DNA TGTGCCAGCAGACGGCAGGGGAGTAACAACTATGGCTACACCTTC. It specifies CASRRQGSNNYGYTF.